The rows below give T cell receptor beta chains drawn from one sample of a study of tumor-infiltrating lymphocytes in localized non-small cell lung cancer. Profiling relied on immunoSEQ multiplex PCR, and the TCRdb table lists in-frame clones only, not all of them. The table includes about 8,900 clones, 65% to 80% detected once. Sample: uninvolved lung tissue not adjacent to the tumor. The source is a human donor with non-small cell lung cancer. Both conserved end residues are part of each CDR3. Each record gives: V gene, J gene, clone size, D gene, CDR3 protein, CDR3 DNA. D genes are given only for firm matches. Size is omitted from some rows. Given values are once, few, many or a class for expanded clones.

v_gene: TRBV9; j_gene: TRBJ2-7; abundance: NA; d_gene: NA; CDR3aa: CASSPQTGLIYEQYF; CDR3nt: TGTGCCAGCAGCCCACAGACGGGGCTAATATACGAGCAGTACTTC
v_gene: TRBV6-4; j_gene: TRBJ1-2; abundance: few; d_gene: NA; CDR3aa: CASSASGNGDYTF; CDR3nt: TGTGCCAGCAGTGCGTCCGGGAACGGGGACTACACCTTC
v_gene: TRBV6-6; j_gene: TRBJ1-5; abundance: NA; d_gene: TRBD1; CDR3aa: CASSYSQGGHQPQHF; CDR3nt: TGTGCCAGCAGTTATAGCCAGGGGGGTCATCAGCCCCAGCATTTT
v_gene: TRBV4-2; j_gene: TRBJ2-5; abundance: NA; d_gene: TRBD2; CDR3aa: CASSHTIASGGETQYF; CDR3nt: TGTGCCAGCAGCCATACAATCGCTAGCGGAGGGGAGACCCAGTACTTC
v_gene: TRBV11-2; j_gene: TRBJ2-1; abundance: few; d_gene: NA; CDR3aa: CASSLDRYNEQFF; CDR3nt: TGTGCCAGCAGCTTAGACCGCTACAATGAGCAGTTCTTC
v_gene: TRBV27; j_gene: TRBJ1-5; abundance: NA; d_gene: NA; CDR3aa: CATQTKSQDSNQPQHF; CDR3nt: TGTGCCACCCAGACCAAGAGCCAAGATAGCAATCAGCCCCAGCATTTT
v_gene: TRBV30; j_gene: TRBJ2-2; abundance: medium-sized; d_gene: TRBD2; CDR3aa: CAWSVRGRDTGELFF; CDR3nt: TGTGCCTGGAGTGTACGCGGGAGGGACACCGGGGAGCTGTTTTTT
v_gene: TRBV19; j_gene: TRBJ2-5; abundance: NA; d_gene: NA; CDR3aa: CASSGMGHMEGETQYF; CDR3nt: TGTGCCAGTTCGGGGATGGGGCATATGGAAGGAGAGACCCAGTACTTC
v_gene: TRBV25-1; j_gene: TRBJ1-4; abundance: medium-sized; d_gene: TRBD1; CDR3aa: CASSDWGQREKLFF; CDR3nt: TGTGCCAGCAGTGACTGGGGACAGCGCGAAAAACTGTTTTTT
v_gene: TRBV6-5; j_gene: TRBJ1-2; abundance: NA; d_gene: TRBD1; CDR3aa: CASSLGQAPYGYTF; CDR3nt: TGTGCCAGCAGTCTCGGACAGGCCCCCTATGGCTACACCTTC
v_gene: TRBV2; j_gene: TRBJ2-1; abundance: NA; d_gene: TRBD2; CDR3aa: CASRGRESYNEQFF; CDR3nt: TGTGCCAGCAGAGGGCGGGAGTCCTACAATGAGCAGTTCTTC
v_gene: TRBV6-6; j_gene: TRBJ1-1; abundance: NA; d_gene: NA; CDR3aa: CASSLGTEAFF; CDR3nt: TGTGCCAGCAGTTTAGGGACTGAAGCTTTCTTT
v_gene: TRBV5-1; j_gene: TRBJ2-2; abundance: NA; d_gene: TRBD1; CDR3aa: CASSLEGGDSGELFF; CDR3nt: TGCGCCAGCAGCTTGGAAGGGGGCGATTCCGGGGAGCTGTTTTTT
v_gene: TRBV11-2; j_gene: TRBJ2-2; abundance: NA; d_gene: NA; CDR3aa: CASSLIPYTGELFF; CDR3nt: TGTGCCAGCAGCTTAATACCGTACACCGGGGAGCTGTTTTTT
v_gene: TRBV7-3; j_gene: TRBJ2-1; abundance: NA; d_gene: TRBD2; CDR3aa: CASSPGGGFGNEQFF; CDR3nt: TGTGCCAGCAGCCCCGGGGGGGGGTTTGGGAATGAGCAGTTCTTC
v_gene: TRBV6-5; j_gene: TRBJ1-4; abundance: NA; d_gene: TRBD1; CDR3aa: CASSRDRQEKLFF; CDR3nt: TGTGCCAGCAGCCGGGACAGGCAGGAAAAACTGTTTTTT
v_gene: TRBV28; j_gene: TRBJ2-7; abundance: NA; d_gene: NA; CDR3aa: CASIGGFDEQYF; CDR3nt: TGTGCCAGCATAGGTGGGTTCGACGAGCAGTACTTC
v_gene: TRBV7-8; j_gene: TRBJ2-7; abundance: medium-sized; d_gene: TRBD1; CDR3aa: CASSSPWTGTDEQYF; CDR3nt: TGTGCCAGCAGCTCCCCATGGACAGGGACGGACGAGCAGTACTTC